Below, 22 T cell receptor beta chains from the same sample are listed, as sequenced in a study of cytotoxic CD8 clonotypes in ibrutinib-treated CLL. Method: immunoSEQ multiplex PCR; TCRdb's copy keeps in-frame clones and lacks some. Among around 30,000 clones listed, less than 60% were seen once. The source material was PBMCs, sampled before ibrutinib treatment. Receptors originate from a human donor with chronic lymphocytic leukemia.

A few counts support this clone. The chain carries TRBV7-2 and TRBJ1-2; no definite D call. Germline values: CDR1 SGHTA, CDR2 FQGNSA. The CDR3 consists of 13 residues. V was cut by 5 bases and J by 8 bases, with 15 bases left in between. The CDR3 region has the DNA TGTGCCAGCAGCCCGGGGAGGGCTCGGGGCTACACCTTC. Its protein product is CASSPGRARGYTF.

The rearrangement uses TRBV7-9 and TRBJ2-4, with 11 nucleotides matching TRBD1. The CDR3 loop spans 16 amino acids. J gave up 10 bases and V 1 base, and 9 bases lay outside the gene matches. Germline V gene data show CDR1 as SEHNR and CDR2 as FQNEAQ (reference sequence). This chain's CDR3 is CASSLEYRDRGLIQYF. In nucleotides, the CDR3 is TGTGCCAGCAGCTTAGAATACCGGGACAGGGGGTTGATTCAGTACTTC.

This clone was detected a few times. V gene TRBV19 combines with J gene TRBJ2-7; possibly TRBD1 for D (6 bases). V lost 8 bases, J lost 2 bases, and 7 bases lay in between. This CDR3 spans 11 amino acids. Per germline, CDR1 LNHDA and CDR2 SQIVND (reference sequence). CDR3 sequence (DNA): TGTGCCAGTGGGACAACCTACGAGCAGTACTTC. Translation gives CASGTTYEQYF.

In nucleotides, the CDR3 is TGTGCCAGCAGACAGCAACCCACCTCCTACGAGCAGTACTTC. It yields the protein CASRQQPTSYEQYF. V is TRBV2 and J is TRBJ2-7; D remains ambiguous. Germline loops: CDR1 SNHLY, CDR2 FYNNEI. The CDR3 totals 14 residues. The ends were cut back, 6 bases at V and 0 bases at J, with 12 bases in the middle.

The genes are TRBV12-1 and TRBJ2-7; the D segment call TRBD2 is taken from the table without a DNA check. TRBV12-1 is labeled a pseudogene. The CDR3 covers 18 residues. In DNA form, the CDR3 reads TGTGCCAGCAGTTCACCCTACCCGTTCTGGAGAAAATTCTACGAGCAGTACTTC. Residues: CASSSPYPFWRKFYEQYF.

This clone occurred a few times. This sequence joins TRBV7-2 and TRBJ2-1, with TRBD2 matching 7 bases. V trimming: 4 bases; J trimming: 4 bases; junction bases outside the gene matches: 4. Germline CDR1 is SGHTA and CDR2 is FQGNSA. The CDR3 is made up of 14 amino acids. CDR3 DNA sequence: TGTGCCAGCAGCTGGAGCGGGGCATACAATGAGCAGTTCTTC. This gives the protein CASSWSGAYNEQFF. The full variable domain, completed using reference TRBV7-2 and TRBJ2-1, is GAGVSQSPSNKVTEKGKDVELRCDPISGHTALYWYRQSLGQGLEFLIYFQGNSAPDKSGLPSDRFSAERTGGSVSTLTIQRTQQEDSAVYLCASSWSGAYNEQFFGPGTRLTVL.

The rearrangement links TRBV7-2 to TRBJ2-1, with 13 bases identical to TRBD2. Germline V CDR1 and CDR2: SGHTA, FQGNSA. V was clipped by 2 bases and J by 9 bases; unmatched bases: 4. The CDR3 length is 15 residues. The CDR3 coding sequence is TGTGCCAGCAGCTTAACTAGCGGGGGGGCCCTTGAGCAGTTCTTC. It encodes CASSLTSGGALEQFF.

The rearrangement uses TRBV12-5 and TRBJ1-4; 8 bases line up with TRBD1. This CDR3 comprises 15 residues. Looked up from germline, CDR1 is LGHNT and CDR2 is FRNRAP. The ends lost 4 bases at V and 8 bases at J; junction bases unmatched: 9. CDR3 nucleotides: TGTGCTAGTGGTTCGAGGACAGGGCGCGGCGAAAAACTGTTTTTT. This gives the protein CASGSRTGRGEKLFF. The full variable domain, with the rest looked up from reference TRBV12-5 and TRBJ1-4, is DARVTQTPRHKVTEMGQEVTMRCQPILGHNTVFWYRQTMMQGLELLAYFRNRAPLDDSGMPKDRFSAEMPDATLATLKIQPSEPRDSAVYFCASGSRTGRGEKLFFGSGTQLSVL.

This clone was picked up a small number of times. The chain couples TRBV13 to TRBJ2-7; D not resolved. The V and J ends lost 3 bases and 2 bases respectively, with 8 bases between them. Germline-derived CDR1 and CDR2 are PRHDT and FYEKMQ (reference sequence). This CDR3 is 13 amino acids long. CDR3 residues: CASSFRQTYEQYF. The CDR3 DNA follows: TGTGCCAGCAGCTTCCGTCAGACCTACGAGCAGTACTTC.

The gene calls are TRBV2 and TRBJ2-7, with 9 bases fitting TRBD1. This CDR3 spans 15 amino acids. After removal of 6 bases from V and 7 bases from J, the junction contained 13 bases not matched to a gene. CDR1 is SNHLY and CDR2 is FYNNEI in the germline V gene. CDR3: CASSAIGTGSREQYF. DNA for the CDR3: TGTGCCAGCAGCGCCATCGGGACAGGGTCGAGAGAGCAGTACTTC. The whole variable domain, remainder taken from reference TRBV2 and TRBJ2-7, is EPEVTQTPSHQVTQMGQEVILRCVPISNHLYFYWYRQILGQKVEFLVSFYNNEISEKSEIFDDQFSVERPDGSNFTLKIRSTKLEDSAMYFCASSAIGTGSREQYFGPGTRLTVT.

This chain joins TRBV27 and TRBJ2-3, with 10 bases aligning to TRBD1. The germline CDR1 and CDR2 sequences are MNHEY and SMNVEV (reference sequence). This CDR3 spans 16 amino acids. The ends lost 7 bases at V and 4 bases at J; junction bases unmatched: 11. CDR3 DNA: TGTGCCAGCACCCTATCGGGGGACAGGGGTGCAGATACGCAGTATTTT. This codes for CASTLSGDRGADTQYF.

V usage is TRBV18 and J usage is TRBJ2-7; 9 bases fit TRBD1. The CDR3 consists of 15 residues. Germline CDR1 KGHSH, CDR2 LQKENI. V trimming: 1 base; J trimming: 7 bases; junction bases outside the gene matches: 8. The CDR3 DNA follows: TGTGCCAGCTCACCACGGGACAGGGTAAAGGTAGAGCAGTACTTC. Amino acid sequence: CASSPRDRVKVEQYF.

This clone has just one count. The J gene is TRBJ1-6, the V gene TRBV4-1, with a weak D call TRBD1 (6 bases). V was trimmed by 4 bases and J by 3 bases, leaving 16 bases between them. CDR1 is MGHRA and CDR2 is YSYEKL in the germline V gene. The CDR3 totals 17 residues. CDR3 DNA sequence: TGCGCCAGCAGCCCCAGCGCGGGGGCGGACTATAATTCACCCCTCCACTTT. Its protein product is CASSPSAGADYNSPLHF.

The CDR3 nucleotides are TGTGCCAGCACCAGGGGCGGGAGCAAACCAGATACGCAGTATTTT. Its translation: CASTRGGSKPDTQYF. V and J are TRBV5-4 and TRBJ2-3, with D maybe TRBD2 (7 bases). This CDR3 spans 15 amino acids. CDR1 and CDR2 (germline): SGHNT, YYREEE (reference sequence). The V end lost 6 bases, the J end lost 4 bases, and 18 bases lay between the germline ends.

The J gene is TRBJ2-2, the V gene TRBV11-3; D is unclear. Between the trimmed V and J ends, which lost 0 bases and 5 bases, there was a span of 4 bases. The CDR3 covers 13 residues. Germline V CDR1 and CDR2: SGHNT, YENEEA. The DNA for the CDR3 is TGTGCCAGCAGCTTAGATCCTACCGGGGAGCTGTTTTTT. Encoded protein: CASSLDPTGELFF.

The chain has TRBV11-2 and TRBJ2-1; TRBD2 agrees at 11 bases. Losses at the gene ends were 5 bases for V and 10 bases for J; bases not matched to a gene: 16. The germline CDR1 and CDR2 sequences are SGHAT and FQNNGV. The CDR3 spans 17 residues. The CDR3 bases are TGTGCCAGCAGCCCCGTAGGAGCTAGCGGGGGGCAAAGGGAGCAGTTCTTC. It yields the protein CASSPVGASGGQREQFF.

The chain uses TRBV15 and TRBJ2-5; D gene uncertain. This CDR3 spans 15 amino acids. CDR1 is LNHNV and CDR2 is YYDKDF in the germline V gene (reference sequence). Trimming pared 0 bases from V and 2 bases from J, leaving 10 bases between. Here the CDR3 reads CATSRDKGGQETQYF. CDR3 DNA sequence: TGTGCCACCAGCAGAGATAAGGGCGGTCAAGAGACCCAGTACTTC.

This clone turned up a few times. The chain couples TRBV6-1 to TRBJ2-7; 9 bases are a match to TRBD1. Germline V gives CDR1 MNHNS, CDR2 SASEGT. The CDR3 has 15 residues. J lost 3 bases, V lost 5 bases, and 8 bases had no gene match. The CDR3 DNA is TGTGCCAGCAGTCCAAGGCGGACAGGGGTCTACGAGCAGTACTTC. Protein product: CASSPRRTGVYEQYF.

This chain's CDR3 is CASNGGTSDINLVYEQFF. The DNA of the CDR3 is TGTGCCAGCAACGGGGGGACTAGCGATATTAACCTCGTATATGAGCAGTTCTTC. This sequence joins TRBV9 and TRBJ2-1; 10 bases agree with TRBD2. Trimming cost V 6 bases and J 8 bases; bases outside gene matches: 20. Germline CDR1 is SGDLS and CDR2 is YYNGEE. The CDR3 spans 18 residues.

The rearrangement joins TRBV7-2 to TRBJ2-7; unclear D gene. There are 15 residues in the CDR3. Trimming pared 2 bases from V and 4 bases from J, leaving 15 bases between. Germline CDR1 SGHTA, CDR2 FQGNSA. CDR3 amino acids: CASSLRPLSVYEQYF. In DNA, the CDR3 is TGTGCCAGCAGCTTAAGGCCCCTCTCAGTTTACGAGCAGTACTTC.

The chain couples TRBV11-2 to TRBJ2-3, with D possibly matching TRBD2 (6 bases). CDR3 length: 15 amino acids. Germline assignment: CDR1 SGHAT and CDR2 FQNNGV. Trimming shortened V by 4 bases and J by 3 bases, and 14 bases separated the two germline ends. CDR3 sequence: CASSYSGSSTDTQYF. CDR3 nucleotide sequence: TGTGCCAGCAGCTATTCCGGGAGCTCGACAGATACGCAGTATTTT.

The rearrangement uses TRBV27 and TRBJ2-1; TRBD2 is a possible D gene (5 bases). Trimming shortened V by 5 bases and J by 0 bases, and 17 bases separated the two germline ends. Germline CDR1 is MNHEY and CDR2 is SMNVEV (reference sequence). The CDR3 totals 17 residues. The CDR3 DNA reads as TGTGCCAGCAGTCCCAAGGTGCGGGCCCGCTCCTACAATGAGCAGTTCTTC. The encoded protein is CASSPKVRARSYNEQFF.